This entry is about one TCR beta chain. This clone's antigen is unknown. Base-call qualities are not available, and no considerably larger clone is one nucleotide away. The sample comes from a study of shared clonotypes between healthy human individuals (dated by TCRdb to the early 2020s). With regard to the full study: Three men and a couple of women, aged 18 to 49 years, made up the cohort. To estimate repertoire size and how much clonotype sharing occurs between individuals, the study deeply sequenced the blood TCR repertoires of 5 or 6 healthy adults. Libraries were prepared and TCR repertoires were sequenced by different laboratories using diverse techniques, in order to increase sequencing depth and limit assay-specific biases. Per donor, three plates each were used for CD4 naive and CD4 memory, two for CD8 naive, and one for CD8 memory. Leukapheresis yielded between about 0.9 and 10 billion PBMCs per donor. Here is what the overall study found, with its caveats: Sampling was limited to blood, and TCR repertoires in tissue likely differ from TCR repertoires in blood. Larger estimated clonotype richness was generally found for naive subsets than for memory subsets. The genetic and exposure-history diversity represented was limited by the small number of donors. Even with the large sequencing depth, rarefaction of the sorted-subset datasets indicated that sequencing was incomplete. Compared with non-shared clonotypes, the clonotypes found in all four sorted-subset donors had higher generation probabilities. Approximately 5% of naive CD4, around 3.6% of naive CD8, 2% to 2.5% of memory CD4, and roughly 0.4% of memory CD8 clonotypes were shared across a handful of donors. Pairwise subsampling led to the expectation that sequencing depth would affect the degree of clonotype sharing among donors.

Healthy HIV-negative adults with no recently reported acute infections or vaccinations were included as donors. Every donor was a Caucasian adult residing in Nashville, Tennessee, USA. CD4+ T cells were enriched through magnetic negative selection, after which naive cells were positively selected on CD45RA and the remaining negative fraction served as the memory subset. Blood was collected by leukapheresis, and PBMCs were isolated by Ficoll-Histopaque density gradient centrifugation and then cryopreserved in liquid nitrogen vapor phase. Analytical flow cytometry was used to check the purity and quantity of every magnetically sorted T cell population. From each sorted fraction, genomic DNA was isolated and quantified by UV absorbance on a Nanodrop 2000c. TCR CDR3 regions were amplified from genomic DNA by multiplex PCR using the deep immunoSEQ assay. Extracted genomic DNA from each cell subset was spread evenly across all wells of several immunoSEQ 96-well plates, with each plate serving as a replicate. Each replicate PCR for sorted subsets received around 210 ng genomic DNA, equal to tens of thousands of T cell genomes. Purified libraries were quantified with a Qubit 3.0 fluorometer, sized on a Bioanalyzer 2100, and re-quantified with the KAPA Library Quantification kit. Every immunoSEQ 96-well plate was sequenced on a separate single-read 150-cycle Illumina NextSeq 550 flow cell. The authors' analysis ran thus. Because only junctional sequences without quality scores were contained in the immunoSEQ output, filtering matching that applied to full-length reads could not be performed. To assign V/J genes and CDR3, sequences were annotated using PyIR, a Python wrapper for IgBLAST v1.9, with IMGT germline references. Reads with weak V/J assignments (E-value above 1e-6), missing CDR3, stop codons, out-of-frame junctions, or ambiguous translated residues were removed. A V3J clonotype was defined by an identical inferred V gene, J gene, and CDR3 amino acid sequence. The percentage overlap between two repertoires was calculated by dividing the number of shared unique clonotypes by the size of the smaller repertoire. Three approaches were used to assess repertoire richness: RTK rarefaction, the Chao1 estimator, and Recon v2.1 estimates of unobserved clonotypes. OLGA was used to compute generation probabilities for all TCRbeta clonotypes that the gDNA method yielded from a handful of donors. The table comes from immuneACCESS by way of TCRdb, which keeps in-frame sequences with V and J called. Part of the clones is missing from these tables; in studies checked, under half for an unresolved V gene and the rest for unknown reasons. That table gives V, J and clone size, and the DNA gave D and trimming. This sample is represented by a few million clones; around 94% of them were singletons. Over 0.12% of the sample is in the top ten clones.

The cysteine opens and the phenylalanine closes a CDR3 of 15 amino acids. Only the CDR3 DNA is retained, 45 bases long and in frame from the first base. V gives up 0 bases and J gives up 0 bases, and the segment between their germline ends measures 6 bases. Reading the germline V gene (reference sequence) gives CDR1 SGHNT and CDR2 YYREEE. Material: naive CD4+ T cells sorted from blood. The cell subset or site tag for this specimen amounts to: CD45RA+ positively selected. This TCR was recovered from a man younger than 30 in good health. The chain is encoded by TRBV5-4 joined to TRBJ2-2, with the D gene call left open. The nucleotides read TGTGCCAGCAGCTTGGTCAGCTCGAACACCGGGGAGCTGTTTTTT. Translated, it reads CASSLVSSNTGELFF.